Below, one T cell receptor (beta chain) is given with its context. Its antigen is currently unknown. The data derive from a study of T cell responses to AZD1222 COVID-19 vaccine. Findings and limits, study-wide: Clonal diversity may have been underestimated, and the donors were mostly white British, with more females than males. Sampling captured repertoires only after the peak T cell response.

Method: immunoSEQ multiplex PCR; TCRdb's copy keeps in-frame clones and lacks some. The data show about 140,000 clones, 80% to 95% seen once. The CDR3 spans 14 residues. V was clipped by 4 bases and J by 3 bases, with 12 bases between them. CDR1 is SNHLY, CDR2 FYNNEI, per germline. The specimen was peripheral blood, collected on day 0 of AZD1222 vaccination. The sequence derives from an adult in good health. V is TRBV2 and J is TRBJ1-2, with a weak D call TRBD1 (5 bases). CDR3 amino acids: CASSGKGNDYGYTF. CDR3 DNA: TGTGCCAGCAGTGGAAAGGGGAACGACTATGGCTACACCTTC. Full variable domain (missing parts from reference TRBV2 and TRBJ1-2): EPEVTQTPSHQVTQMGQEVILRCVPISNHLYFYWYRQILGQKVEFLVSFYNNEISEKSEIFDDQFSVERPDGSNFTLKIRSTKLEDSAMYFCASSGKGNDYGYTFGSGTRLTVV.